This note documents a single T cell receptor (beta chain) sequence. Its cognate antigen has yet to be identified. The input lacks base qualities; no much larger clone sits a single base away. These data are taken from a study of OX40 agonist ivuxolimab in advanced cancers. As for the study more broadly: Ivuxolimab was an agonistic, fully human IgG2 monoclonal antibody directed against OX40 (CD134), a costimulatory receptor. The paper describes the monotherapy dose-escalation part (N = 52 patients) of the phase I trial of ivuxolimab. A male proportion of roughly 80% and a mean age of approximately 61 years, ranging from 23 to 79, were recorded for the dose-escalation cohort. Three dose-escalation patients achieved partial responses, one with hepatocellular carcinoma and two with cutaneous melanoma. Intravenous ivuxolimab was administered to patients every 2 weeks at six dose levels: 0.01, 0.1, 0.3, 1.5, 3 and 10 mg/kg. Prior anti-PD-1, anti-PD-L1 or anti-CTLA-4 therapy was permitted, and 40% of dose-escalation patients had received checkpoint inhibitors. The purpose of peripheral TCRbeta sequencing was to test whether ivuxolimab changed TCR sequence diversity and led to clonal T-cell expansion. Of the roughly 54 patients in dose escalation, 19 had hepatocellular carcinoma, some 15 had melanoma, 9 had renal cell carcinoma and 9 had head and neck cancer.

Broad study findings and their caveats: At doses from 0.1 to 3.0 mg/kg, clonal expansion was seen in both CD4+ and CD8+ blood T cells between baseline and week 6. Low levels of normalized T-cell clonal expansion were also seen in some patients who did not respond. Partial responders in the 0.1-3.0 mg/kg groups had among the lowest normalized peripheral clonal expansion, especially among CD8+ T cells. The antigen specificity of the clonally expanded peripheral T cells was not determined. After ivuxolimab, more expanded clones were found on average in CD8+ T cells than in CD4+ T cells.

Patients with autoimmune disease history or receiving systemic immunosuppression were excluded from the trial. Peripheral blood for TCR sequencing was collected from all dose cohorts at baseline, on cycle 4 day 1, and on cycle 7 day 1. Samples were obtained from an open-label, multicenter, first-in-human phase I dose-escalation trial of ivuxolimab. Adults with locally advanced or metastatic melanoma, renal cell, hepatocellular, or head and neck squamous cell carcinoma were enrolled in the trial. CD4+ and CD8+ T cells were sorted separately from peripheral blood before TCR sequencing. To sequence the TCRbeta CDR3 region, genomic DNA was isolated from the sorted cells. The immunoSEQ Assay was used to sequence the TCRbeta CDR3 regions. TCRdb re-hosts the immuneACCESS table, in-frame sequences only. Its copies lack some clones; in the studies checked, an unresolved V gene accounts for under half of them, and the cause for the rest is not known. This sample gives more than 90,000 clones in total; about 86% of them show up just once. The top ten constitute more than 1.2% of the sample.

For CDR1 and CDR2, the germline V gene lists SGHRS and YFSETQ. Including the terminal cysteine and phenylalanine, the CDR3 comprises 18 residues. Of all the DNA, just the CDR3 is kept, 54 bases in frame from base 1. V was cut back by 4 bases and J by 3 bases, leaving a gap of 20 bases between them. The TCR originated in an adult with an advanced solid tumor such as melanoma, head and neck, liver or kidney cancer. The specimen was CD4+ or CD8+ T cells sorted from blood, collected in a trial of the OX40 agonist ivuxolimab. Recombination connected TRBV5-1 to TRBJ2-6; TRBD1 is a possible D gene, resting on 6 matching bases. The base sequence is TGCGCCAGCAGCCCATGGACAGACCCGGGGCGTGGGGCCAACGTCCTGACTTTC. This is translated as CASSPWTDPGRGANVLTF.